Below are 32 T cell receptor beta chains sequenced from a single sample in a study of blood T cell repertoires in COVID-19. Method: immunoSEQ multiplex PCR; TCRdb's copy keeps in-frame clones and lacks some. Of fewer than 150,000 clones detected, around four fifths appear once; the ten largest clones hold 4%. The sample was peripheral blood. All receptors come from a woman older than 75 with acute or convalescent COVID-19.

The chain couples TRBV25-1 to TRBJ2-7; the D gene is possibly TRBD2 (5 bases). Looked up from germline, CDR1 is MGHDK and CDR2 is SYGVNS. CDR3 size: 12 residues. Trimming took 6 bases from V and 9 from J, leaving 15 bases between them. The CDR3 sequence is CASRDWTQGQYF. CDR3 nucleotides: TGTGCCAGCAGGGACTGGACCCAAGGGCAGTACTTC.

As DNA, the CDR3 is TGTGCCAGCAGAGGTTTGCCTATTGGACTAGCGGCTTCCTACGAGCAGTACTTC. Translation: CASRGLPIGLAASYEQYF. This rearrangement joins TRBV21-1 to TRBJ2-7; TRBD2, the D gene given by the table, was not confirmed from the DNA. TRBV21-1 is a known pseudogene. The CDR3 runs 18 residues.

CDR3 region: CASSNHLAGGPGEQFF. As DNA, the CDR3 is TGTGCCAGCAGCAACCACTTAGCGGGAGGGCCGGGTGAGCAGTTCTTC. The chain is built from TRBV11-2 and TRBJ2-1; 11 bases match TRBD2. J lost 9 bases, V lost 5 bases, and 12 bases had no gene match. The CDR3 sequence is 16 residues long. The germline gives CDR1 SGHAT, CDR2 FQNNGV.

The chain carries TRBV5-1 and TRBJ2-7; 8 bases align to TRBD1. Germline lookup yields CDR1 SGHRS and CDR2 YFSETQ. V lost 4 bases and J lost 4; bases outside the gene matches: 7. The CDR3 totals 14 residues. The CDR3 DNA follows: TGCGCCAGCAGCCCAGGGGGCCTCGGGTACGAGCAGTACTTC. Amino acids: CASSPGGLGYEQYF.

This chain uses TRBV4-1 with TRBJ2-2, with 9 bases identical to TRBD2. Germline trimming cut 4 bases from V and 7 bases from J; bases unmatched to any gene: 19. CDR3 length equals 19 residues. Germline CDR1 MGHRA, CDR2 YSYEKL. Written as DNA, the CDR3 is TGCGCCAGCAGCCGTCGTCTCCCCCCGCGCGGGAGGGCCGACGGGGAGCTGTTTTTT. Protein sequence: CASSRRLPPRGRADGELFF.

CDR3 in amino acids: CASSLALAGVRRTGELFF. The CDR3 nucleotides are TGTGCCAGCAGCTTAGCACTAGCGGGAGTTCGACGGACCGGGGAGCTGTTTTTT. This chain connects TRBV7-8 to TRBJ2-2, with 11 nucleotides matching TRBD2. CDR3 length equals 18 residues. CDR1 SGHVS and CDR2 FQNEAQ come from the germline V gene. V gave up 0 bases and J gave up 5 bases; unmatched junction bases: 8.

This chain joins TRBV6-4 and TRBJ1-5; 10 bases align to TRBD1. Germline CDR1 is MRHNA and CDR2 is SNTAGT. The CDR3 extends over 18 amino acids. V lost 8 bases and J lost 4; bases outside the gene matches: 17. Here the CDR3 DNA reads TGTGCCAGCCTCCCCGTGTTGGACAGGGGGATTGCAAATCAGCCCCAGCATTTT. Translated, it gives CASLPVLDRGIANQPQHF.

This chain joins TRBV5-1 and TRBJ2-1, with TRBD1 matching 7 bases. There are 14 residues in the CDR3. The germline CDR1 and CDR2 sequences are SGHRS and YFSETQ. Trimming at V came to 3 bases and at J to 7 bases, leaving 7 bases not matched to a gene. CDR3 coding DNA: TGCGCCAGCAGCTCGCCGGGACAGTATAATGAGCAGTTCTTC. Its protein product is CASSSPGQYNEQFF.

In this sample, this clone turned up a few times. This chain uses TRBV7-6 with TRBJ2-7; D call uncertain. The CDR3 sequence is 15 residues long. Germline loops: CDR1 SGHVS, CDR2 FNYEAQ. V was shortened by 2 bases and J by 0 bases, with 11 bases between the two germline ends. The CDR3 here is CASSLSSLSSYEQYF. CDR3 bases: TGTGCCAGCAGCTTATCGTCTTTGAGCTCCTACGAGCAGTACTTC.

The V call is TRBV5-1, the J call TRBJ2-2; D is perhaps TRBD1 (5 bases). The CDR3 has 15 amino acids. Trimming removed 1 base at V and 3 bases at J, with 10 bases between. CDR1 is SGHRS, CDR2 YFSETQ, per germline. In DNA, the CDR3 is TGCGCCAGCAGCTTGAGCCAGGGATACACCGGGGAGCTGTTTTTT. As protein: CASSLSQGYTGELFF. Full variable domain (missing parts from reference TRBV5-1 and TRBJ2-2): KAGVTQTPRYLIKTRGQQVTLSCSPISGHRSVSWYQQTPGQGLQFLFEYFSETQRNKGNFPGRFSGRQFSNSRSEMNVSTLELGDSALYLCASSLSQGYTGELFFGEGSRLTVL.

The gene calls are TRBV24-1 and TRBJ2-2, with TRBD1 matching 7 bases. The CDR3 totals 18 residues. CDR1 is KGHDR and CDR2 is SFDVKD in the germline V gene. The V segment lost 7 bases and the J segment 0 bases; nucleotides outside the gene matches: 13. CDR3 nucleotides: TGTGCCACCAGCAACCCCCGGGTTCAGGGGGCGAACACCGGGGAGCTGTTTTTT. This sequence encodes CATSNPRVQGANTGELFF.

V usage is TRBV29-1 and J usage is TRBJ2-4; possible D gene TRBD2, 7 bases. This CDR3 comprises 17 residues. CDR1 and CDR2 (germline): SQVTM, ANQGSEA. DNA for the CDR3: TGCAGTGTGACAGGAGGTGGGGGGGAACTAGCCAAAAACATTCAGTACTTC. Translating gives CSVTGGGGELAKNIQYF.

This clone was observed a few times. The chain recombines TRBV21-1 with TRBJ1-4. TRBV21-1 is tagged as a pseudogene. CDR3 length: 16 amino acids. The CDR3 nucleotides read TGTGCCAGCAGCGAAAAGCCCATCGGCAGGGAGGACACACTGTTTTTT. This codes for CASSEKPIGREDTLFF.

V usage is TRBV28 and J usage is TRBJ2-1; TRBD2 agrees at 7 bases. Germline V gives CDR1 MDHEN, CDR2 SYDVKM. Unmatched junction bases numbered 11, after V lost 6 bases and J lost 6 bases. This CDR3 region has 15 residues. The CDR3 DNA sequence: TGTGCCAGCAGCCCAGAGCGGGACTGGAGCAATGAGCAGTTCTTC. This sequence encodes CASSPERDWSNEQFF.

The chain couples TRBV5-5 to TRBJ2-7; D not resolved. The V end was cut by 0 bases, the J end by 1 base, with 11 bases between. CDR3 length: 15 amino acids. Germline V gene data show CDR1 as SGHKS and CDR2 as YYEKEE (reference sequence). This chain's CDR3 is CASSLGPGWSYEQYF. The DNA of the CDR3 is TGTGCCAGCAGCTTGGGTCCCGGGTGGTCCTACGAGCAGTACTTC.

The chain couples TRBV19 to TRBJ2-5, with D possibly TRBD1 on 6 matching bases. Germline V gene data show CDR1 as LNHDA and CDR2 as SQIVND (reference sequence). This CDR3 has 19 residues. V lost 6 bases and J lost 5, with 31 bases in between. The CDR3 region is CASSMGAFRLLRASETQYF. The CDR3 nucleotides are TGTGCCAGTAGCATGGGGGCCTTTAGACTACTCCGGGCCTCGGAGACCCAGTACTTC.

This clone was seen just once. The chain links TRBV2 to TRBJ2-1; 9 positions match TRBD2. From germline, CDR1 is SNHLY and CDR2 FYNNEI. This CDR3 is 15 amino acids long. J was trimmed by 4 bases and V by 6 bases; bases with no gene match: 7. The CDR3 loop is CASRGSGGQYNEQFF. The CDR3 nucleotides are TGTGCCAGCAGGGGTAGCGGGGGTCAATACAATGAGCAGTTCTTC.

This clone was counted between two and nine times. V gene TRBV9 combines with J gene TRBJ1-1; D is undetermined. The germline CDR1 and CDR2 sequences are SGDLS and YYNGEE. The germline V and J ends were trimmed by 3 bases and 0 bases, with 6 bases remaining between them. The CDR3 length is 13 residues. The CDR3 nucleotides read TGTGCCAGCAGCGGCCAGGTGAACACTGAAGCTTTCTTT. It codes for CASSGQVNTEAFF. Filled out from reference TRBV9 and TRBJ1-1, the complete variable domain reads DSGVTQTPKHLITATGQRVTLRCSPRSGDLSVYWYQQSLDQGLQFLIQYYNGEERAKGNILERFSAQQFPDLHSELNLSSLELGDSALYFCASSGQVNTEAFFGQGTRLTVV.

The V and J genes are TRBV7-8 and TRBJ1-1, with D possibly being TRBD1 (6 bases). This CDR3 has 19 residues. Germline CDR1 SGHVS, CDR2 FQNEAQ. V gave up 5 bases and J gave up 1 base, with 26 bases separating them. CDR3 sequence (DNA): TGTGCCAGCAGCGCAAATCTTAAGGGACTACTACAGGGGAACACTGAAGCTTTCTTT. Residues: CASSANLKGLLQGNTEAFF. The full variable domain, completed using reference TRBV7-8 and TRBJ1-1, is GAGVSQSPRYKVAKRGQDVALRCDPISGHVSLFWYQQALGQGPEFLTYFQNEAQLDKSGLPSDRFFAERPEGSVSTLKIQRTQQEDSAVYLCASSANLKGLLQGNTEAFFGQGTRLTVV.

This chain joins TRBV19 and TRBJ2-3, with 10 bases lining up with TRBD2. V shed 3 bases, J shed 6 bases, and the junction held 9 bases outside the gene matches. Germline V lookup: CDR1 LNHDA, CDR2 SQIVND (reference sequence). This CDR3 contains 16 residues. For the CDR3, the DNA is TGTGCCAGTAGTATTAGTGAGCGGGGGGGCTGGGATACGCAGTATTTT. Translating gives CASSISERGGWDTQYF.

The CDR3 DNA reads as TGTGCCAGCAGCGTATTGCCCGAGGCCGTTGAAGCTTTCTTT. Its translation is CASSVLPEAVEAFF. The rearrangement links TRBV9 to TRBJ1-1; no clear D gene. CDR1 SGDLS and CDR2 YYNGEE come from the germline V gene. V gave up 1 base and J gave up 7 bases, with 14 bases separating them. The CDR3 consists of 14 residues.

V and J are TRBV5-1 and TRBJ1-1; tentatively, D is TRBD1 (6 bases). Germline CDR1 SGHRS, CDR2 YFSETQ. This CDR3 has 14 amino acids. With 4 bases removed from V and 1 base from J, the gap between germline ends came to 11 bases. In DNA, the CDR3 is TGCGCCAGCAGCAACGGACAGCCGAACACTGAAGCTTTCTTT. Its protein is CASSNGQPNTEAFF.

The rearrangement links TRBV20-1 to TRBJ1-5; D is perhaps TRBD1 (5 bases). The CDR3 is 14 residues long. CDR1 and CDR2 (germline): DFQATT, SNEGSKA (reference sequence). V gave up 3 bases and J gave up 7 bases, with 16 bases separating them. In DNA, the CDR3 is TGCAGTGCTAGTCTGGGGGGATTTACCCAGCCCCAGCATTTT. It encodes CSASLGGFTQPQHF.

The CDR3 spells CASSQPTRLRETQYF. In DNA, the CDR3 is TGTGCCAGCAGCCAACCGACTAGATTGAGGGAGACCCAGTACTTC. The V and J genes are TRBV4-2 and TRBJ2-5, with D tentatively TRBD2 (6 bases). CDR1 and CDR2 (germline): LGHNA, YNFKEQ. Trimming cost V 2 bases and J 5 bases, with 15 bases left between them. The CDR3 sequence is 15 residues long.

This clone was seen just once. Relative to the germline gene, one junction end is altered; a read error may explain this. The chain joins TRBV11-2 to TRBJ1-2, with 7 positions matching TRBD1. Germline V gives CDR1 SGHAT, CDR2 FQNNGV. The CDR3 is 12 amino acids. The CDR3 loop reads CASRLEQGSYTF. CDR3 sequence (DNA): TGTGCCAGCAGGTTAGAACAGGGGAGCTACACCTTC. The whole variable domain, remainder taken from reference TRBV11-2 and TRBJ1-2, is EAGVAQSPRYKIIEKRQSVAFWCNPISGHATLYWYQQILGQGPKLLIQFQNNGVVDDSQLPKDRFSAERLKGVDSTLKIQPAKLEDSAVYLCASRLEQGSYTFGSGTRLTVV.

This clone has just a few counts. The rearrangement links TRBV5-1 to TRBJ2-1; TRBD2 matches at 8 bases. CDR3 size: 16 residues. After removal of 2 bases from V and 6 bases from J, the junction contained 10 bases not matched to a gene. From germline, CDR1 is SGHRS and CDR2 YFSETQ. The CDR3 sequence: CASSFGGRPGGNEQFF. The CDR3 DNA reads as TGCGCCAGCAGCTTCGGCGGGAGGCCGGGTGGCAATGAGCAGTTCTTC.

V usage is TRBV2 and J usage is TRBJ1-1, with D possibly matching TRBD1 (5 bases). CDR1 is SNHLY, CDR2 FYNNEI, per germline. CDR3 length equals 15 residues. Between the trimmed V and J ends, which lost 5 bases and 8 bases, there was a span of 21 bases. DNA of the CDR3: TGTGCCAGCAGTCTTCCTGACAGACGACTCGGGGAAGCTTTCTTT. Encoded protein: CASSLPDRRLGEAFF.

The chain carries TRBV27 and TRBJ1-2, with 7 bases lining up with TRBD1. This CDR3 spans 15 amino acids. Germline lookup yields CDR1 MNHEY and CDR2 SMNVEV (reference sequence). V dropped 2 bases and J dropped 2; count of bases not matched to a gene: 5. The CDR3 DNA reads TGTGCCAGCAGTTTAGTTGGGACAGCAAACTATGGCTACACCTTC. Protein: CASSLVGTANYGYTF.

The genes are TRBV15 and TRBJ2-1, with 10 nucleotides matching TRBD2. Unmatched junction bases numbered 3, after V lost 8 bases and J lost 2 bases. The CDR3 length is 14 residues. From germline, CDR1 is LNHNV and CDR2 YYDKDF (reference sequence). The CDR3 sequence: CATRLAGAYNEQFF. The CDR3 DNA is TGTGCCACCCGGCTAGCGGGGGCCTACAATGAGCAGTTCTTC.

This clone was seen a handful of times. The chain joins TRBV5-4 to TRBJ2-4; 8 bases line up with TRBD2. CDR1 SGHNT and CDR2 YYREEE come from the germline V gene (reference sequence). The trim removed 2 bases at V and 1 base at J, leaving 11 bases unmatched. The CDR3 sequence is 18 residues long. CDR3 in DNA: TGTGCCAGCAGCTTCGGAGTGGGGGCTAGCGGGGCCAAAAACATTCAGTACTTC. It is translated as CASSFGVGASGAKNIQYF.

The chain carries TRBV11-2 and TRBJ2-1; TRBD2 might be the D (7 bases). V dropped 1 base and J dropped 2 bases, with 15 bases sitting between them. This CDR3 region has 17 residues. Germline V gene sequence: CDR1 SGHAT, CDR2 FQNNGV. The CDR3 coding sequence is TGTGCCAGCAGCTTAGGATGGCGGGGGCGGGCCTACAATGAGCAGTTCTTC. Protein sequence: CASSLGWRGRAYNEQFF.

CDR3 sequence (DNA): TGTGCCAGCAGCTTAGTCTCGGGCAGGGCGATCTACGAGCAGTACTTC. Translated, it gives CASSLVSGRAIYEQYF. The chain is built from TRBV7-8 and TRBJ2-7, with TRBD1 as a possible D gene (5 bases). In germline, CDR1 is SGHVS, CDR2 FQNEAQ. The V gene lost 1 base and the J gene lost 3 bases, with 16 bases spanning the gap. The CDR3 totals 16 residues. Looking up the rest from reference TRBV7-8 and TRBJ2-7 gives the full variable domain: GAGVSQSPRYKVAKRGQDVALRCDPISGHVSLFWYQQALGQGPEFLTYFQNEAQLDKSGLPSDRFFAERPEGSVSTLKIQRTQQEDSAVYLCASSLVSGRAIYEQYFGPGTRLTVT.